Listed here is a single TCR beta chain. The CDR3 runs to 14 residues. Germline V CDR1 and CDR2: MNHEY, SMNVEV (reference sequence). V was pared by 6 bases and J by 2 bases, with 11 bases between. As originally analysed: Estimated nucleated cell counts came from reference gene primer amplification. Clones were sequenced by immunoSEQ multiplex PCR, and TCRdb holds only the in-frame ones, with some missing. The V and J calls and clone size are taken from that table; D and trimming were inferred from the DNA. This table has some 180,000 clones, 65% to 80% appearing once. Participants were aged roughly 18 to 90 years from around 24 US areas. This sample is drawn from a study of blood T cell repertoires in COVID-19. In the study overall: Recovery meant two consecutive negative NP/OP PCR tests, professional clearance, or resolved symptoms. COVID-19 samples, acute and convalescent, were from the United States, Italy and Spain.

The V and J genes are TRBV27 and TRBJ1-5, with no clear D. Material for sequencing was PBMCs or T cells enriched from blood (not recorded which). The TCR was taken from a woman aged 65 to 85 in a cohort exposed to, infected with or recovered from COVID-19 (not recorded which). The CDR3 bases are TGTGCCAGCAGCCCGTTTCGGGGCAATCAGCCCCAGCATTTT. Its protein is CASSPFRGNQPQHF.